The next 14 T cell receptor beta chains were all read from a single sample in a study of blood T cell repertoires in COVID-19. Clones were read by immunoSEQ multiplex PCR, and TCRdb kept only the in-frame ones, dropping some. This sample has about 270,000 clones, with under 90% found just once. The specimen was peripheral blood. All receptors come from a woman aged 18-30 years with acute or convalescent COVID-19.

This sequence joins TRBV30 and TRBJ2-7; a weak D match, TRBD2 (6 bases). This CDR3 has 14 amino acids. Trimming cost V 5 bases and J 7 bases, with 21 bases left between them. From germline, CDR1 is GTSNPN and CDR2 SVGIG (reference sequence). DNA for the CDR3: TGTGCCTGGGGCCCGAATCCCAGGGCGGGGGAGCAGTACTTC. Amino acids: CAWGPNPRAGEQYF.

The CDR3 spells CASSQRTGATNEKLFF. The DNA for the CDR3 is TGCGCCAGCAGCCAACGGACAGGCGCAACTAATGAAAAACTGTTTTTT. J is TRBJ1-4 and V is TRBV5-1; 7 bases fit TRBD1. Germline V gene data show CDR1 as SGHRS and CDR2 as YFSETQ. The CDR3 runs to 16 residues. The V segment lost 4 bases and the J segment 0 bases; nucleotides outside the gene matches: 6.

The V call is TRBV11-2, the J call TRBJ2-7; weak D call: TRBD1 (6 bases). The CDR3 consists of 16 residues. Germline CDR1 reads SGHAT; CDR2 reads FQNNGV. V lost 4 bases to trimming and J lost 2 bases, with 18 bases between them. The chain's CDR3 is CASSWGQGPKTYEQYF. The CDR3 DNA reads as TGTGCCAGCAGCTGGGGGCAGGGCCCTAAAACCTACGAGCAGTACTTC.

The rearrangement uses TRBV27 and TRBJ2-2; D is unresolved. Germline values: CDR1 MNHEY, CDR2 SMNVEV (reference sequence). This CDR3 contains 13 residues. Trimming removed 5 bases at V and 7 bases at J, with 11 bases between. CDR3 bases: TGTGCCAGCAGTACTCTTCGTGTCGGGGAGCTGTTTTTT. Protein: CASSTLRVGELFF.

This chain connects TRBV2 to TRBJ2-1, with 12 bases identical to TRBD2. J gave up 8 bases and V 0 bases, and 14 bases lay outside the gene matches. Germline CDR1 is SNHLY and CDR2 is FYNNEI. The CDR3 contains 19 residues. The chain's CDR3 is CASSEAGSASGRAGDEQFF. The CDR3 coding sequence is TGTGCCAGCAGTGAAGCTGGTAGTGCTAGCGGGAGGGCCGGGGATGAGCAGTTCTTC.

This chain links TRBV11-3 with TRBJ2-2, with 9 positions matching TRBD1. Germline values: CDR1 SGHNT, CDR2 YENEEA. Trimming removed 3 bases from V and 1 base from J; junction bases left unmatched: 0. This CDR3 spans 15 amino acids. Written as DNA, the CDR3 is TGTGCCAGCAGCTTGGGACAGGGGAACACCGGGGAGCTGTTTTTT. Its translation: CASSLGQGNTGELFF. The entire variable domain, with the rest obtained from reference TRBV11-3 and TRBJ2-2, is as follows: EAGVVQSPRYKIIEKKQPVAFWCNPISGHNTLYWYLQNLGQGPELLIRYENEEAVDDSQLPKDRFSAERLKGVDSTLKIQPAELGDSAVYLCASSLGQGNTGELFFGEGSRLTVL.

With regard to this clone: This sample includes further DNA sequences coding for the same CDR3. The chain uses TRBV4-3 and TRBJ1-6; 8 bases align to TRBD1. The CDR3 has 15 residues. V trimming: 1 base; J trimming: 7 bases; junction bases outside the gene matches: 3. The V gene's germline CDR1 is LGHNA and CDR2 YSLEER. The CDR3 coding sequence is TGCGCCAGCAGCCAAGGGACAGGGTGGAATTCACCCCTCCACTTT. Translated: CASSQGTGWNSPLHF.

This clone was detected only a few times. This chain joins TRBV4-2 and TRBJ2-3, with TRBD2 identical over 15 bases. Trimming removed 4 bases from V and 3 bases from J; junction bases left unmatched: 8. The CDR3 is made up of 18 amino acids. Germline CDR1 and CDR2: LGHNA and YNFKEQ. CDR3 residues: CASSLGLAGGQVTDTQYF. The CDR3 nucleotides read TGTGCCAGCAGCCTTGGACTAGCGGGAGGGCAGGTGACAGATACGCAGTATTTT.

The rearrangement uses TRBV3-1 (or the pseudogene TRBV3-2) and TRBJ2-1; 10 bases are a match to TRBD2. The V segment lost 4 bases and the J segment 4 bases; nucleotides outside the gene matches: 7. CDR1 is LGHDT and CDR2 is YNNKEL in the germline V gene (reference sequence). The CDR3 has 16 residues. DNA of the CDR3: TGTGCCAGCAGCCCCACCGGGACTAGCGCTTACAATGAGCAGTTCTTC. Its protein is CASSPTGTSAYNEQFF.

The chain uses TRBV7-3 and TRBJ2-2; possible D gene TRBD2, 5 bases. Trimming stripped 5 bases from V and 5 bases from J, with 9 bases between. From germline, CDR1 is SGHTA and CDR2 FQGTGA. The CDR3 has 13 residues. The CDR3 DNA reads as TGTGCCAGCAGCACCGGACTGACCGGGGAGCTGTTTTTT. It translates to CASSTGLTGELFF.

The chain is built from TRBV18 and TRBJ1-2; TRBD1 is a possible D gene (5 bases). From germline, CDR1 is KGHSH and CDR2 LQKENI. The CDR3 extends over 16 amino acids. Trimming cost V 1 base and J 0 bases, with 12 bases left between them. The CDR3 DNA follows: TGTGCCAGCTCACCACGAGGGACTCGAGCTAACTATGGCTACACCTTC. Its translation: CASSPRGTRANYGYTF.

The genes are TRBV29-1 and TRBJ1-2, with 8 bases aligning to TRBD1. CDR3 length: 13 residues. With 7 bases clipped from V and 8 bases from J, the junction kept 12 bases outside the gene matches. In germline, CDR1 is SQVTM, CDR2 ANQGSEA. CDR3 nucleotides: TGCAGCGGCGATAATGCAGGGGGCGCCGGCTACACCTTC. This encodes CSGDNAGGAGYTF.

A few counts support this clone. The chain is built from TRBV3-1 (or the pseudogene TRBV3-2) and TRBJ1-2, with D hard to call. In germline, CDR1 is LGHDT, CDR2 YNNKEL (reference sequence). The CDR3 runs to 14 residues. Trimming took 0 bases from V and 5 from J, leaving 10 bases between them. The CDR3 region is CASSQDRRAYGYTF. The CDR3 DNA is TGTGCCAGCAGCCAAGATCGGAGGGCTTATGGCTACACCTTC.

Regarding this clone: At one of its ends the junction is not consistent with the germline gene, which may arise from a read error. This rearrangement joins TRBV7-7 to TRBJ2-1; TRBD1 agrees at 11 bases. CDR1 is SSHAT and CDR2 is FNYEAQ in the germline V gene (reference sequence). This CDR3 contains 17 residues. CDR3 sequence reads: CASSPRTGGNSYNEQFF. The DNA of the CDR3 is TGTGCTAGCAGCCCCCGGACAGGGGGCAATTCCTACAATGAGCAGTTCTTC.